This T cell receptor beta chain was obtained from a study of blood T cell repertoires in COVID-19. Study context: Sites in the United States, Italy and Spain provided acute and convalescent COVID-19 samples. The analysed material was cDNA or gDNA that came from T cells, B-cell-depleted T cells, or PBMCs.

Authors' data handling: Scientists estimated how many nucleated cells there were by amplifying reference gene primers. Assay: immunoSEQ multiplex PCR; the TCRdb copy retains only in-frame clones and omits some. For V, J and clone size, that table is used; D and trimming come from the DNA. Of fewer than 130,000 clones detected, approximately 90% appear once; the ten largest clones hold 3% to 3.5%. The CDR3 has 15 amino acids. Germline-derived CDR1 and CDR2 are SGHTA and FQGNSA. Trimming shortened V by 1 base and J by 1 base, and 8 bases separated the two germline ends. The rearrangement uses TRBV7-2 and TRBJ1-5; tentatively, D is TRBD1 (5 bases). The TCR originated in a woman between 45 and 65 years old with acute or convalescent COVID-19. Sequenced sample: peripheral blood. The CDR3: CASSLGGESNQPQHF. The CDR3 DNA reads as TGTGCCAGCAGCTTAGGGGGGGAAAGCAATCAGCCCCAGCATTTT.